These 20 T cell receptor beta chains came from one sample sequenced in a study of human versus mouse CDR3 diversity and MHC coevolution. The assay was immunoSEQ multiplex PCR, and TCRdb's table has in-frame clones only and misses some. Here the sample spans roughly 80,000 clones, 80% to 95% being singletons. The material sequenced was naive CD4+ T cells from blood. Subset described: CD45RO-negative CD62L-positive naive CD4 T cells. Receptor source: a person aged 30 to 70 in good health.

This chain uses TRBV11-2 with TRBJ2-1; 11 bases agree with TRBD2. The V segment lost 5 bases and the J segment 9 bases; nucleotides outside the gene matches: 12. CDR3 length: 16 amino acids. Germline CDR1 is SGHAT and CDR2 is FQNNGV. CDR3 region: CASSLRLAGFPTEQFF. CDR3 coding DNA: TGTGCCAGCAGCCTCAGACTAGCGGGATTCCCGACTGAGCAGTTCTTC.

The J gene is TRBJ2-7, the V gene TRBV13, with 10 bases that match TRBD2. There are 16 residues in the CDR3. The J segment lost 6 bases and the V segment lost 6 bases, leaving 14 bases of the junction unmatched. From germline, CDR1 is PRHDT and CDR2 FYEKMQ (reference sequence). The CDR3, as DNA: TGTGCCAGCAGTTTCTCCGGCCTAGCGGGAGTGAGCGAGCAGTACTTC. Translating gives CASSFSGLAGVSEQYF.

The J gene is TRBJ2-1, the V gene TRBV7-2; TRBD2 matches at 9 bases. J gave up 6 bases and V 5 bases, and 20 bases lay outside the gene matches. The CDR3 is 19 residues long. Germline CDR1 is SGHTA and CDR2 is FQGNSA. CDR3 bases: TGTGCCAGCAGCCCTTCTCGTGGTAGCGGGAGAGGATTTGGCAATGAGCAGTTCTTC. It codes for CASSPSRGSGRGFGNEQFF.

The chain carries TRBV5-1 and TRBJ2-1, with 9 positions matching TRBD2. Trimming at V came to 0 bases and at J to 5 bases, leaving 3 bases not matched to a gene. This CDR3 is 15 amino acids long. The germline V gene has CDR1 SGHRS and CDR2 YFSETQ. The CDR3 loop is CASSLETSGNNEQFF. The CDR3, as DNA: TGCGCCAGCAGCTTGGAGACTAGCGGCAACAATGAGCAGTTCTTC.

V gene TRBV6-5 combines with J gene TRBJ2-7; 11 nucleotides match TRBD2. The CDR3 is 16 residues long. CDR1 MNHEY and CDR2 SVGAGI come from the germline V gene. J gave up 0 bases and V 0 bases, and 1 base lay outside the gene matches. CDR3 amino acids: CASSYSLAGDSYEQYF. Written as DNA, the CDR3 is TGTGCCAGCAGTTACTCACTAGCGGGGGACTCCTACGAGCAGTACTTC.

V is TRBV27 and J is TRBJ1-5; D gene unclear. V lost 3 bases and J lost 3, with 9 bases in between. Germline V lookup: CDR1 MNHEY, CDR2 SMNVEV (reference sequence). This CDR3 has 14 amino acids. The CDR3 loop is CASSFIGYNQPQHF. CDR3 sequence (DNA): TGTGCCAGCAGTTTTATCGGGTACAATCAGCCCCAGCATTTT.

J is TRBJ1-5 and V is TRBV4-1, with TRBD1 matching 12 bases. The CDR3 is made up of 19 amino acids. V lost 1 base, J lost 1 base, and 8 bases stayed unmatched. From germline, CDR1 is MGHRA and CDR2 YSYEKL. The CDR3 is CASSQGPGQGAQSNQPQHF. The CDR3 DNA sequence: TGCGCCAGCAGCCAAGGCCCGGGACAGGGGGCGCAGAGCAATCAGCCCCAGCATTTT.

The J gene is TRBJ2-7, the V gene TRBV10-1; 7 bases agree with TRBD2. In germline, CDR1 is WNHNN, CDR2 SYGVQD (reference sequence). J lost 1 base, V lost 3 bases, and 3 bases had no gene match. This CDR3 is 14 amino acids long. The CDR3 sequence: CASSEGTTSYEQYF. The CDR3 nucleotides are TGCGCCAGCAGTGAAGGGACTACGTCCTACGAGCAGTACTTC.

The chain couples TRBV2 to TRBJ2-3; no firm D call. CDR1 and CDR2 (germline): SNHLY, FYNNEI. The CDR3 contains 13 residues. Trimming shortened V by 9 bases and J by 1 base, and 11 bases separated the two germline ends. The CDR3 reads CASNAVRTDTQYF. In nucleotides, the CDR3 is TGTGCCAGTAATGCGGTCCGCACAGATACGCAGTATTTT.

This chain joins TRBV5-5 and TRBJ1-2; possible D gene TRBD1, 6 bases. Germline loops: CDR1 SGHKS, CDR2 YYEKEE (reference sequence). The CDR3 has 14 amino acids. Deletions cut 1 base from V and 4 bases from J, with 11 bases between. CDR3: CASSLQGTTYGYTF. DNA of the CDR3: TGTGCCAGCAGCTTGCAGGGGACAACCTATGGCTACACCTTC.

This clone was seen more than once but under ten times. The rearrangement joins TRBV2 to TRBJ1-4, with D unresolved. CDR1 and CDR2 (germline): SNHLY, FYNNEI. Trimming took 9 bases from V and 4 from J, leaving 15 bases between them. The CDR3 runs to 14 residues. CDR3 in amino acids: CASNVDGLNEKLFF. CDR3 bases: TGTGCCAGTAACGTCGACGGACTTAATGAAAAACTGTTTTTT.

This clone showed up just once. The chain has TRBV5-1 and TRBJ2-3, with 8 bases aligning to TRBD2. V gave up 0 bases and J gave up 2 bases; unmatched junction bases: 5. The CDR3 runs to 16 residues. In germline, CDR1 is SGHRS, CDR2 YFSETQ. Here the CDR3 reads CASSLAGGGITDTQYF. As DNA, the CDR3 is TGCGCCAGCAGCTTGGCTGGCGGGGGGATCACAGATACGCAGTATTTT.

This chain links TRBV7-2 with TRBJ2-1; 7 nucleotides match TRBD2. This CDR3 is 14 amino acids long. Germline V gives CDR1 SGHTA, CDR2 FQGNSA. V shed 2 bases and J 2 bases; nucleotides not matched to a gene: 0. The CDR3, as DNA: TGTGCCAGCAGCTTAAGCGGGGCCTACAATGAGCAGTTCTTC. Its protein is CASSLSGAYNEQFF.

The chain couples TRBV6-5 to TRBJ2-7, with 10 bases identical to TRBD2. This CDR3 contains 13 residues. V lost 5 bases, J lost 7 bases, and 5 bases stayed unmatched. Germline lookup yields CDR1 MNHEY and CDR2 SVGAGI. CDR3 region: CASSNLAGDEQYF. The CDR3 DNA sequence: TGTGCCAGCAGTAACCTAGCGGGGGATGAGCAGTACTTC.

The chain couples TRBV30 to TRBJ2-1; TRBD2 is a possible D gene (5 bases). This CDR3 has 14 residues. Germline CDR1 GTSNPN, CDR2 SVGIG (reference sequence). V was cut by 5 bases and J by 0 bases, with 11 bases left in between. CDR3 DNA: TGTGCCTGGGCCTCGGGGAGCTCCTACAATGAGCAGTTCTTC. Amino acid sequence: CAWASGSSYNEQFF.

V gene TRBV6-5 combines with J gene TRBJ1-1; tentatively, D is TRBD1 (5 bases). The V and J ends lost 0 bases and 4 bases respectively, with 12 bases between them. The CDR3 runs to 15 residues. From germline, CDR1 is MNHEY and CDR2 SVGAGI. CDR3 protein: CASSYSGQTFTEAFF. As DNA, the CDR3 is TGTGCCAGCAGTTACTCGGGGCAGACATTCACTGAAGCTTTCTTT.

The rearrangement uses TRBV5-1 and TRBJ2-4; D perhaps matches TRBD1 (5 bases). V was clipped by 0 bases and J by 6 bases, with 7 bases between them. There are 13 residues in the CDR3. Per germline, CDR1 SGHRS and CDR2 YFSETQ. CDR3 region: CASSLDRGNIQYF. Here the CDR3 DNA reads TGCGCCAGCAGCTTGGATAGGGGAAACATTCAGTACTTC.

CDR3 in amino acids: CASSPSGNTGELFF. In DNA, the CDR3 is TGTGCCAGCAGCCCTAGCGGAAACACCGGGGAGCTGTTTTTT. The V call is TRBV7-9, the J call TRBJ2-2, with 7 bases identical to TRBD2. Germline loops: CDR1 SEHNR, CDR2 FQNEAQ (reference sequence). The trim removed 5 bases at V and 2 bases at J, leaving 2 bases unmatched. The CDR3 consists of 14 residues. Variable domain in full (rest from reference TRBV7-9 and TRBJ2-2): DTGVSQNPRHKITKRGQNVTFRCDPISEHNRLYWYRQTLGQGPEFLTYFQNEAQLEKSRLLSDRFSAERPKGSFSTLEIQRTEQGDSAMYLCASSPSGNTGELFFGEGSRLTVL.

The genes are TRBV7-9 and TRBJ2-7; 14 bases match TRBD2. CDR1 is SEHNR and CDR2 is FQNEAQ in the germline V gene (reference sequence). Trimming at V came to 7 bases and at J to 6 bases, leaving 5 bases not matched to a gene. The CDR3 is 14 amino acids. The CDR3 DNA reads as TGTGCCAGCACCCCGGGACTAGCGGGAGTCGAGCAGTACTTC. Amino acids: CASTPGLAGVEQYF.

The gene calls are TRBV7-2 and TRBJ1-2; D unresolved. The CDR3 spans 13 residues. The germline gives CDR1 SGHTA, CDR2 FQGNSA. Trimming removed 2 bases at V and 3 bases at J, with 7 bases between. The CDR3 DNA sequence: TGTGCCAGCAGCTTATATTCAGACTATGGCTACACCTTC. It yields the protein CASSLYSDYGYTF.